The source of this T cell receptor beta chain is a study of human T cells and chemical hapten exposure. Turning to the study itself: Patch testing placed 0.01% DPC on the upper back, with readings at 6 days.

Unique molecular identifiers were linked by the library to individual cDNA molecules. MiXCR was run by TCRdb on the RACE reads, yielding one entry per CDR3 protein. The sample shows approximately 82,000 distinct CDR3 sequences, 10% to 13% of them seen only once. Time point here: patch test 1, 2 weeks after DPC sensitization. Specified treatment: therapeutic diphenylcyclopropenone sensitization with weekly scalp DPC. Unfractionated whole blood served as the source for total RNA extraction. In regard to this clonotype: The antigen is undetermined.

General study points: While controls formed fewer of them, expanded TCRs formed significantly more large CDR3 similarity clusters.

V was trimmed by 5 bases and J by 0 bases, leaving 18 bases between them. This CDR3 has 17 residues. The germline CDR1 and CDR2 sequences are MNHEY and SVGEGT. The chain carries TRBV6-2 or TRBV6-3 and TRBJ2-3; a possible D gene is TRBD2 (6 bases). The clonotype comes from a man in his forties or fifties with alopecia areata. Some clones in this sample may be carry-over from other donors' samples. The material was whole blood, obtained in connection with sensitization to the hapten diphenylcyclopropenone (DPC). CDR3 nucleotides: TGTGCCAGCAGTGGAGGGCAGGCGTCATCTAGCACAGATACGCAGTATTTT. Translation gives CASSGGQASSSTDTQYF.